The 27 T cell receptor beta chains presented below share a single source sample, sequenced in a study of shared clonotypes between healthy human individuals. Profiling relied on immunoSEQ multiplex PCR, and the TCRdb table lists in-frame clones only, not all of them. The sample shows roughly 2.1 million clones, just over 90% of them seen only once. The naive CD8 subset, CD45RO-negative cells positively selected for CCR7, excluded terminally differentiated effector memory CD45RA+ cells. Input material: naive CD8+ T cells from PBMCs. Every receptor here comes from a man aged 18-30 years in good health. Some clones in this sample may be carry-over from other donors' samples.

The chain joins TRBV6-5 to TRBJ1-1, with no clear D. This CDR3 has 14 amino acids. V lost 0 bases and J lost 0, with 5 bases in between. The germline V gene encodes CDR1 MNHEY and CDR2 SVGAGI. This CDR3 is CASSYSHMNTEAFF. CDR3 in DNA: TGTGCCAGCAGTTACTCGCACATGAACACTGAAGCTTTCTTT.

This chain joins TRBV5-8 and TRBJ2-5; D unresolved. This CDR3 is built from 14 residues. V dropped 6 bases and J dropped 5 bases, with 17 bases sitting between them. Germline values: CDR1 SGHTS, CDR2 YDEGEE. The CDR3 region has the DNA TGTGCCAGCACCCTGGCTCCCGCGACGGAGACCCAGTACTTC. It encodes CASTLAPATETQYF.

V usage is TRBV6-5 and J usage is TRBJ2-3; D is ambiguous. The CDR3 covers 14 residues. Germline-derived CDR1 and CDR2 are MNHEY and SVGAGI. The V and J ends lost 2 bases and 1 base respectively, with 7 bases between them. The CDR3 here is CASSYVPGTDTQYF. The CDR3 bases are TGTGCCAGCAGTTACGTTCCGGGCACAGATACGCAGTATTTT.

The chain is built from TRBV28 and TRBJ2-6, with TRBD1 matching 7 bases. This CDR3 region has 16 residues. Germline values: CDR1 MDHEN, CDR2 SYDVKM. Losses at the gene ends were 6 bases for V and 0 bases for J; bases not matched to a gene: 5. CDR3 sequence (DNA): TGTGCCAGCAGGGGCCCAGGGGGCTCTGGGGCCAACGTCCTGACTTTC. Its protein product is CASRGPGGSGANVLTF.

This clone was seen a single time. This chain links TRBV29-1 with TRBJ2-1; D is tentatively TRBD1 or TRBD2 (6 bases each). CDR3 length equals 16 residues. V was trimmed by 3 bases and J by 0 bases, leaving 15 bases between them. Germline V gene sequence: CDR1 SQVTM, CDR2 ANQGSEA. As DNA, the CDR3 is TGCAGCGTTGAGGGGGGCTTTATTAGCTCCTACAATGAGCAGTTCTTC. It encodes CSVEGGFISSYNEQFF.

The V and J genes are TRBV5-1 and TRBJ1-4; 8 bases line up with TRBD1. The ends lost 1 base at V and 6 bases at J; junction bases unmatched: 11. Germline loops: CDR1 SGHRS, CDR2 YFSETQ. This CDR3 is built from 17 residues. The CDR3 spells CASSLSFPRGLDEKLFF. The CDR3 region has the DNA TGCGCCAGCAGCTTGAGTTTCCCCAGGGGGCTGGATGAAAAACTGTTTTTT.

This clone was picked up one time. Other DNA sequences in the sample encode the same CDR3. The chain has TRBV27 and TRBJ1-5, with D perhaps matching TRBD1 (5 bases). The V end lost 3 bases, the J end lost 6 bases, and 12 bases lay between the germline ends. The CDR3 runs 14 residues. CDR1 MNHEY and CDR2 SMNVEV come from the germline V gene (reference sequence). CDR3 DNA: TGTGCCAGCAGTTTTACTGGGGGAGGTCAGCCCCAGCATTTT. Translated, it gives CASSFTGGGQPQHF.

The CDR3 region has the DNA TGCGCCAGCAGCCAAGAGGCCAGGGGGATCGACGAGCAGTACTTC. Translated, it gives CASSQEARGIDEQYF. This chain joins TRBV4-1 and TRBJ2-7, with TRBD1 identical over 7 bases. Germline lookup yields CDR1 MGHRA and CDR2 YSYEKL. This CDR3 has 15 amino acids. Trimming removed 0 bases from V and 5 bases from J; junction bases left unmatched: 7.

This sequence joins TRBV21-1 and TRBJ1-2. TRBV21-1 is tagged as a pseudogene. The CDR3 runs 18 residues. CDR3 sequence: CASSKAYSGMFPLYGYTF. Written as DNA, the CDR3 is TGTGCCAGCAGCAAAGCCTATTCGGGGATGTTTCCCCTTTATGGCTACACCTTC.

The rearrangement joins TRBV6-5 to TRBJ2-1, with 9 bases identical to TRBD2. The junction had 3 bases not matched to a gene; V was cut back by 5 bases and J by 10 bases. Germline CDR1 MNHEY, CDR2 SVGAGI. The CDR3 length is 12 residues. The CDR3 DNA is TGTGCCAGCAGTGATAGCGGGAGAGAGCAGTTCTTC. Encoded protein: CASSDSGREQFF.

This CDR3 reads CASSFYGQGLHEQYF. CDR3 bases: TGTGCCAGCAGCTTCTACGGACAGGGGCTACACGAGCAGTACTTC. This chain joins TRBV7-6 and TRBJ2-7; 9 nucleotides agree with TRBD1. Germline values: CDR1 SGHVS, CDR2 FNYEAQ. This CDR3 is built from 15 residues. V shed 3 bases and J 5 bases; nucleotides not matched to a gene: 8.

The rearrangement joins TRBV5-1 to TRBJ2-7, with D possibly TRBD1 on 6 matching bases. Germline loops: CDR1 SGHRS, CDR2 YFSETQ. The CDR3 runs 13 residues. The V end lost 3 bases, the J end lost 6 bases, and 13 bases lay between the germline ends. CDR3 nucleotide sequence: TGCGCCAGCAGCTCGGATGTCAGGGGCGAGCAGTACTTC. It specifies CASSSDVRGEQYF.

V usage is TRBV5-1 and J usage is TRBJ2-7; no firm D call. Germline V CDR1 and CDR2: SGHRS, YFSETQ. The CDR3 sequence is 13 residues long. Trimming pared 0 bases from V and 6 bases from J, leaving 10 bases between. The CDR3 here is CASSLGLKSEQYF. The CDR3 bases are TGCGCCAGCAGCTTGGGACTTAAAAGCGAGCAGTACTTC.

This chain connects TRBV5-6 to TRBJ2-7, with 10 nucleotides matching TRBD2. J was trimmed by 3 bases and V by 4 bases; bases with no gene match: 10. The CDR3 covers 16 residues. Germline CDR1 reads SGHDT; CDR2 reads YYEEEE. The CDR3, as DNA: TGTGCCAGCAGCGTATCGTGGACTAGCGGAGGCTACGAGCAGTACTTC. Protein product: CASSVSWTSGGYEQYF.

The rearrangement links TRBV4-1 to TRBJ2-7; D call uncertain. This CDR3 is built from 15 residues. Germline values: CDR1 MGHRA, CDR2 YSYEKL. Trimming cost V 0 bases and J 3 bases, with 12 bases left between them. The CDR3 DNA reads TGCGCCAGCAGCCAAGAGCCCGATTCCGTCTACGAGCAGTACTTC. Its protein is CASSQEPDSVYEQYF.

V and J are TRBV16 and TRBJ1-4; D is perhaps TRBD1 (6 bases). V was trimmed by 7 bases and J by 5 bases, leaving 11 bases between them. Germline assignment: CDR1 KGHSY and CDR2 FQNENV. This CDR3 has 13 residues. The CDR3, as DNA: TGTGCCAGCACACACGGGGGCAATGAAAAACTGTTTTTT. This gives the protein CASTHGGNEKLFF.

This sequence joins TRBV7-3 and TRBJ1-5; D uncertain. Germline CDR1 and CDR2: SGHTA and FQGTGA. Between the trimmed V and J ends, which lost 2 bases and 3 bases, there was a span of 14 bases. The length of the CDR3 is 16 residues. CDR3 nucleotides: TGTGCCAGCAGCTTAGCCCCGGGTCAGGACAATCAGCCCCAGCATTTT. Protein sequence: CASSLAPGQDNQPQHF.

This rearrangement joins TRBV27 to TRBJ2-7, with 7 bases lining up with TRBD1. CDR3 length equals 15 residues. The junction had 5 bases not matched to a gene; V was cut back by 3 bases and J by 0 bases. Germline V gene data show CDR1 as MNHEY and CDR2 as SMNVEV (reference sequence). The CDR3 region is CASSFLDRSSYEQYF. CDR3 in DNA: TGTGCCAGCAGTTTCCTGGACAGGAGCTCCTACGAGCAGTACTTC.

The chain recombines TRBV21-1 with TRBJ2-7; TRBD2 reflects the table's D call only, with no check against the DNA. TRBV21-1 is noted as a pseudogene. This CDR3 has 12 amino acids. The CDR3 nucleotides read TGTGCCGCGAGACTATCGGGGGGCGAGCAGTACTTC. Translated, it gives CAARLSGGEQYF.

This chain links TRBV6-1 with TRBJ2-7; D perhaps matches TRBD1 (6 bases). V shed 6 bases and J shed 0 bases, with 9 bases lying between them. In germline, CDR1 is MNHNS, CDR2 SASEGT. The CDR3 is 13 residues long. Here the CDR3 reads CASRRQDSYEQYF. The CDR3 DNA is TGTGCCAGCAGAAGACAGGACTCCTACGAGCAGTACTTC.

V and J are TRBV4-1 and TRBJ2-1; 9 nucleotides line up with TRBD1. J lost 0 bases, V lost 4 bases, and 16 bases had no gene match. The CDR3 consists of 20 residues. From germline, CDR1 is MGHRA and CDR2 YSYEKL. The CDR3 reads CASSPRTGVGLVPSYNEQFF. The CDR3 DNA follows: TGCGCCAGCAGCCCCCGGACAGGGGTCGGACTAGTCCCCTCCTACAATGAGCAGTTCTTC.

The chain joins TRBV29-1 to TRBJ1-2; D is undetermined. In germline, CDR1 is SQVTM, CDR2 ANQGSEA. The CDR3 covers 11 residues. V lost 6 bases to trimming and J lost 4 bases, with 9 bases between them. The CDR3: CSVTGSYGYTF. The CDR3 coding sequence is TGCAGCGTGACGGGCAGCTATGGCTACACCTTC.

In its sample, this clone was seen a few times. The rearrangement links TRBV28 to TRBJ1-1; D is undetermined. The CDR3 totals 11 residues. The germline CDR1 and CDR2 sequences are MDHEN and SYDVKM. Trimming cost V 5 bases and J 3 bases, with 4 bases left between them. CDR3: CASSRYTEAFF. DNA of the CDR3: TGTGCCAGCAGTCGGTACACTGAAGCTTTCTTT.

This rearrangement joins TRBV9 to TRBJ2-7, with TRBD1 as a possible D gene (5 bases). The CDR3 extends over 16 amino acids. The V end was cut by 2 bases, the J end by 2 bases, with 17 bases between. The germline V gene has CDR1 SGDLS and CDR2 YYNGEE. In DNA form, the CDR3 reads TGTGCCAGCAGCGTTTCAGGTCAGGGCACAACCTACGAGCAGTACTTC. This sequence encodes CASSVSGQGTTYEQYF. Full variable domain (missing parts from reference TRBV9 and TRBJ2-7): DSGVTQTPKHLITATGQRVTLRCSPRSGDLSVYWYQQSLDQGLQFLIQYYNGEERAKGNILERFSAQQFPDLHSELNLSSLELGDSALYFCASSVSGQGTTYEQYFGPGTRLTVT.

V usage is TRBV5-4 and J usage is TRBJ2-3; 7 bases line up with TRBD1. The CDR3 is made up of 16 amino acids. CDR1 and CDR2 from the germline V gene are SGHNT and YYREEE (reference sequence). Trimming removed 4 bases from V and 3 bases from J; junction bases left unmatched: 11. The CDR3 DNA follows: TGTGCCAGCAGCACCAGGCAACAGGGGATGACAGATACGCAGTATTTT. Residues: CASSTRQQGMTDTQYF. The variable domain in full, with the rest retrieved from reference TRBV5-4 and TRBJ2-3, is ETGVTQSPTHLIKTRGQQVTLRCSSQSGHNTVSWYQQALGQGPQFIFQYYREEENGRGNFPPRFSGLQFPNYSSELNVNALELDDSALYLCASSTRQQGMTDTQYFGPGTRLTVL.

The V gene is TRBV7-9, the J gene TRBJ2-7; a possible D gene is TRBD2 (7 bases). The germline V and J ends were trimmed by 9 bases and 7 bases, with 16 bases remaining between them. CDR1 is SEHNR and CDR2 is FQNEAQ in the germline V gene (reference sequence). This CDR3 spans 12 amino acids. The CDR3 DNA reads TGTGCCAGTACTGGGGGGGCCGCGGAGCAGTACTTC. It specifies CASTGGAAEQYF.

This clone was seen just once. Additional DNA sequences in this sample encode the identical CDR3. J is TRBJ2-1 and V is TRBV9, with D possibly TRBD2 on 5 matching bases. The germline V gene has CDR1 SGDLS and CDR2 YYNGEE. The CDR3 is 15 amino acids. The germline V and J ends were trimmed by 0 bases and 2 bases, with 9 bases remaining between them. As DNA, the CDR3 is TGTGCCAGCAGCGTAGGGCGGGCCGCCTACAATGAGCAGTTCTTC. Protein sequence: CASSVGRAAYNEQFF. Supplemented by reference TRBV9 and TRBJ2-1, the full variable domain reads DSGVTQTPKHLITATGQRVTLRCSPRSGDLSVYWYQQSLDQGLQFLIQYYNGEERAKGNILERFSAQQFPDLHSELNLSSLELGDSALYFCASSVGRAAYNEQFFGPGTRLTVL.